A selection of T cell receptor beta chains follows, all from one sample in a study of glioma-infiltrating T cells. TCRdb called the multiplex PCR reads again in MiXCR, with one record for every CDR3 protein. The repertoire includes 300,000 to 450,000 distinct CDR3 sequences, about 40% of them detected once, and about 11% sits in the top ten. Sample: glioma tissue, nonneoplastic brain tissue, or PBMCs (not recorded which). The receptors derive from a human donor with low-grade glioma or glioblastoma, undergoing nonglioma brain surgery, or in good health (not recorded which). The CDR3 runs from the conserved cysteine through the conserved F or W. Each record gives: V gene, J gene, clone size, D gene, CDR3 DNA, CDR3 protein. The D gene is left open where the match is weak. Where a row states a size, it is once, few, many or the class of an expanded clone; other rows omit it.

TRBV10-3	TRBJ2-3	.	.	TGTGCCATCAGCCGGACCGACTCCGAGGGCACAGATACGCAGTATTTT	CAISRTDSEGTDTQYF
TRBV2	TRBJ1-5	.	.	TGTGCCAGCAGGTCGGTGCTCGAGCCTTCACGACAGCCCCAGCATTTT	CASRSVLEPSRQPQHF
TRBV7-2	TRBJ1-2	few	.	TGTGCCAGCAGTTCGCAAGTCGGGCGGGGGGCTAACTATGGCTACACCTTC	CASSSQVGRGANYGYTF
TRBV2	TRBJ1-4	.	.	TGTGCCACGATCAGGGGAGAAGGTGAAAAACTGTTTTTT	CATIRGEGEKLFF
TRBV20-1	TRBJ2-7	few	TRBD1	TGCAGTGCTGGGACCTGGACAGGGGGCTCGGACGAGCAGTACTTC	CSAGTWTGGSDEQYF
TRBV19	TRBJ2-7	.	TRBD1	TGTGCCAGTAGTTCCGGGACAGCCCACTACGAGCAGTACTTC	CASSSGTAHYEQYF
TRBV7-6	TRBJ1-1	once	.	TGTGCTAGCAGCCCGGGACCCCTTTCCTCTGAAGCTTTCTTT	CASSPGPLSSEAFF
TRBV25-1	TRBJ1-2	.	.	TGTGCCAGCAGTGAGTCAGGAGGCGGGACCTATGGCTACACCTTC	CASSESGGGTYGYTF
TRBV18	TRBJ2-3	many	TRBD1	TGTGCCAGCTCCAGAGGACAGGGTAAAACAGATACGCAGTATTTT	CASSRGQGKTDTQYF
TRBV20-1	TRBJ2-7	many	.	TGCAGTGCTAGAGATCCGGGAGACGGGTACGAGCAGTACTTC	CSARDPGDGYEQYF
TRBV28	TRBJ2-3	many	TRBD1	TGTGCCAGCAGTAAGACAGGGGGCACAGATACGCAGTATTTT	CASSKTGGTDTQYF
TRBV4-1	TRBJ1-3	.	.	TGCGCCAGCAGCCAAGCGGCTGGGAGCTCTGGAAACACCATATATTTT	CASSQAAGSSGNTIYF
TRBV4-2	TRBJ2-3	few	TRBD2	TGTGCCAGCAGCCAACTAGCGGGAGGAATCACAGATACGCAGTATTTT	CASSQLAGGITDTQYF
TRBV20-1	TRBJ2-3	many	TRBD2	TGCAGTGCTCCTACTAGCGGTTTCAAGGGAGATACGCAGTATTTT	CSAPTSGFKGDTQYF
TRBV10-3	TRBJ2-6	.	TRBD1	TGTGCCATCAGTGCTCCGGGACAGGGGGCGTCTGGGGCCAACGTCCTGACTTTC	CAISAPGQGASGANVLTF
TRBV27	TRBJ1-1	many	.	TGTGCCAGCAGACCGGGGGGGGGCGCCACTGAAGCTTTCTTT	CASRPGGGATEAFF
TRBV2	TRBJ1-5	few	TRBD1	TGTGCCAGCAGAGACACAGGGGTGGCTCAGCCCCAGCATTTT	CASRDTGVAQPQHF
TRBV6-2/TRBV6-3	TRBJ2-3	.	TRBD2	TGTGCCAGCAGTTACTCGATCTTCGGGAGGGTCACAGATACGCAGTATTTT	CASSYSIFGRVTDTQYF
TRBV6-5	TRBJ1-1	many	.	TGTGCCAGCAGTTACCAACCCTGGACTGAAGCTTTCTTT	CASSYQPWTEAFF
TRBV20-1	TRBJ1-1	.	.	TGCAGTGCCAGGAGTATGTGGGCAGGGAGTATGAACACTAAAGCTTTCTTT	CSARSMWAGSMNTKAFF
TRBV5-1	TRBJ1-1	.	.	TGCGCCAGCAGCTTGGCGTTGAACAGGAGGAACACTGAAGCTTTCTTT	CASSLALNRRNTEAFF
TRBV29-1	TRBJ2-1	few	.	TGCAGCGACCGCCTAGGGGGAGGCAATGAGCAGTTCTTC	CSDRLGGGNEQFF
TRBV7-3	TRBJ2-7	.	.	TGTGCCAGCAGCTTAACAGGGTGGCGAGAGCAGTACTTC	CASSLTGWREQYF
TRBV6-1	TRBJ2-7	few	TRBD1	TGTGCCAGCAGCCACGTCCGCCGCGACAGGGGGCACTACGAGCAGTACTTC	CASSHVRRDRGHYEQYF
TRBV30	TRBJ2-7	.	.	TGTGCCTGGAGTGTACGGGCAGGGGACGAGCAGTACTTC	CAWSVRAGDEQYF
TRBV7-2	TRBJ1-2	few	.	TGTGCCAGCAGCTTTTCCGGTGTGGGCTATGGCTACACCTTC	CASSFSGVGYGYTF
TRBV14	TRBJ2-7	.	TRBD2	TGTGCCAGCAGCCCTGGGTCTAGCGGCTACGAGCAGTACTTC	CASSPGSSGYEQYF
TRBV6-1	TRBJ2-3	many	.	TGTGCCAGCACCCAACCCCATGGAGATACGCAGTATTTT	CASTQPHGDTQYF
TRBV20-1	TRBJ1-1	.	.	TGCGGTGCTAGAAAGGCAGACACCTTTAACACTGAAGCTTTCTTT	CGARKADTFNTEAFF
TRBV6-1	TRBJ2-1	.	TRBD2	TGTGCCAGCAGTAAACTAGCGGGCGCGAATGAGCAGTTCTTC	CASSKLAGANEQFF
TRBV5-4	TRBJ2-1	once	TRBD2	TGTGCCAGCAGCTTGCTAGCGGGAGGGTCATACGAGCAGTTCTTC	CASSLLAGGSYEQFF
TRBV3-1	TRBJ1-1	.	.	TGTGCCAGCAGCCAAGAAGGAGGCACTGAAGATTTCTTT	CASSQEGGTEDFF
TRBV24-1	TRBJ2-3	.	TRBD2	TGTGCCACCAGTGACCCAGGGGCTAGCGGGAGATTCTATACGCAGTATTTT	CATSDPGASGRFYTQYF
TRBV7-2	TRBJ2-5	.	TRBD2	TGTGCCAGCAGCTTAGCGCCAGCGGGAGGGCTTCGACAAGAGACCCAGTACTTC	CASSLAPAGGLRQETQYF
TRBV28	TRBJ1-6	many	TRBD1	TGTGCCAGCAGTTTAAGAGAATTCTCCGGGACAGCGTTTAATTCACCCCTCCACTTT	CASSLREFSGTAFNSPLHF
TRBV15	TRBJ2-7	many	.	TGTGCCACCAGCAGAGACGGAAGCGAGCAGTACTTC	CATSRDGSEQYF
TRBV28	TRBJ2-7	once	.	TGTGCCAGCAGTTCTTGGGTAAGGATGACTGCCGTTTACGAGCAGTACTTC	CASSSWVRMTAVYEQYF
TRBV6-1	TRBJ1-6	many	.	TGTGCCAGCACTGCGAGGGACCGAAGCTCCTATAATTCACCCCTCCACTTT	CASTARDRSSYNSPLHF
TRBV28	TRBJ2-2	many	.	TGTGCCAGCAGTCTCCCTACGGGGTTCGGCACCGGGGAGCTGTTTTTT	CASSLPTGFGTGELFF
TRBV6-1	TRBJ1-5	many	TRBD1	TGTGCCAGCAGTGAACGGTGGGACAGGGGTCGGTGGGGCAATCAGCCCCAGCATTTT	CASSERWDRGRWGNQPQHF
TRBV20-1	TRBJ1-2	many	.	TGCAGTGCTAGAGGCTTTAACTATGGCTACACCTTC	CSARGFNYGYTF
TRBV20-1	TRBJ1-4	few	TRBD1	TGCAGTGCTAGAGATAGGGGGCCAGGCGAAAAACTGTTTTTT	CSARDRGPGEKLFF
TRBV2	TRBJ1-1	once	.	TGTGCCAGCAATCGGCAGGGCACTAAAGCTTTCTTT	CASNRQGTKAFF
TRBV6-2/TRBV6-3	TRBJ2-7	few	TRBD2	TGTGCCACCCACTCTATAGCGGGACTTTCCTACGAGCAGTACTTC	CATHSIAGLSYEQYF
TRBV6-1	TRBJ2-5	.	TRBD2	TGTGCCAGCAGTTTAGCGGGGCCTAGGGAGACCCAGTACTTC	CASSLAGPRETQYF
TRBV4-1	TRBJ1-4	.	.	TGCGCCAGCAGCCAAGGGCCAGGGCTTACAACTAATGAAAAACTGTTTTTT	CASSQGPGLTTNEKLFF
TRBV2	TRBJ2-1	.	.	TGTGCCAGCAGTCATCCTGGGGATGAGCAGTTCTTC	CASSHPGDEQFF
TRBV20-1	TRBJ2-7	.	.	TGCAGTGCTAGAGATCTATACGAGCAGTACTTC	CSARDLYEQYF
TRBV20-1	TRBJ2-7	few	.	TGCAGTGCCCCATGGGGAGCCCGGTACGAGCAGTACTTC	CSAPWGARYEQYF
TRBV7-2	TRBJ2-3	few	TRBD1	TGTGCCAGCAGCCCGGGACAGTTCACAGATACGCAGTATTTT	CASSPGQFTDTQYF
TRBV6-4	TRBJ2-2	.	.	TGTGCCAGCAGTCCAGACAGCGACACCGGGGAGCTGTTTTTT	CASSPDSDTGELFF
TRBV15	TRBJ1-1	many	.	TGTGCCACCAGCCCTAGAGGTGGGGCCACTGAAGCTTTCTTT	CATSPRGGATEAFF
TRBV10-3	TRBJ1-2	.	.	TGTGCCATCAGTTCGACAGACACGAATGGCTGCACCTTC	CAISSTDTNGCTF
TRBV4-2	TRBJ2-3	.	.	TGTGCCAGCAGCCAAGCGATAGGGGTCACAGATACGCAGTATTTT	CASSQAIGVTDTQYF